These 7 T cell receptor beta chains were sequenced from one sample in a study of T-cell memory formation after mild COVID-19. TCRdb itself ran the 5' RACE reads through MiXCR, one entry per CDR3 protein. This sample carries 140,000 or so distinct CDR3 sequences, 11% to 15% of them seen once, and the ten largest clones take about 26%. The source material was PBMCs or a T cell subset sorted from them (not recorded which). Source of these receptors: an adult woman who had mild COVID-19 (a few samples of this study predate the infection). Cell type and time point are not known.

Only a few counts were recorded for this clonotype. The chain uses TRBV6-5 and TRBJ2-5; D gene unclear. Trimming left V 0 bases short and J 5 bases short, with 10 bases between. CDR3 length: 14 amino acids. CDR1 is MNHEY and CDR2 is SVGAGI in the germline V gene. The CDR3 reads CASSYSDSTETQYF. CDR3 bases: TGTGCCAGCAGTTACTCGGATAGCACGGAGACCCAGTACTTC.

The CDR3 sequence: CASSPYRDEQFF. The CDR3 nucleotides are TGTGCCAGCAGTCCCTATCGCGATGAGCAGTTCTTC. This chain connects TRBV25-1 to TRBJ2-1; no definite D call. CDR1 and CDR2 from the germline V gene are MGHDK and SYGVNS. Trimming stripped 5 bases from V and 8 bases from J, with 10 bases between. The CDR3 sequence is 12 residues long.

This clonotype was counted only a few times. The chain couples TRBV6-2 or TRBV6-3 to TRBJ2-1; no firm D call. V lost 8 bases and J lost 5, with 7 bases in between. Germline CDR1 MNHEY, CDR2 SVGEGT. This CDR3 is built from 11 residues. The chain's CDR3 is CASAWDNEQFF. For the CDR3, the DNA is TGTGCCAGCGCCTGGGACAATGAGCAGTTCTTC.

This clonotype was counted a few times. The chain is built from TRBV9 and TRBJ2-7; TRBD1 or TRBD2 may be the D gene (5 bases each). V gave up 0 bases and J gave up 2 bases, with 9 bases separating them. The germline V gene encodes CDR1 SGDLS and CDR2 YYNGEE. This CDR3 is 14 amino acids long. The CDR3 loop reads CASSVGDGPYEQYF. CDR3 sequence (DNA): TGTGCCAGCAGCGTAGGGGACGGACCCTACGAGCAGTACTTC.

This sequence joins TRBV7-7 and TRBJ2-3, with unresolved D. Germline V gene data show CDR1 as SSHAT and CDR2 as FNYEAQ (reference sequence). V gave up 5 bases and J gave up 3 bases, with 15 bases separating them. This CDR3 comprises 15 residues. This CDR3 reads CASSPRGLGTDTQYF. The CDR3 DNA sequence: TGTGCCAGCAGCCCCAGAGGATTGGGGACAGATACGCAGTATTTT.

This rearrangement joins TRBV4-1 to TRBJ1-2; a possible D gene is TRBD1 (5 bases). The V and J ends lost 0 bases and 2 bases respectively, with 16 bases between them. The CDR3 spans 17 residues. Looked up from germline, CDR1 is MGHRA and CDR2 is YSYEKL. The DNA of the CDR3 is TGCGCCAGCAGCCAAGAAGACAGAGGTCCCGTCAACTATGGCTACACCTTC. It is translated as CASSQEDRGPVNYGYTF.

The CDR3 region is CASSYTRDRGNEQFF. DNA for the CDR3: TGTGCCAGCAGTTACACCCGGGACAGGGGCAATGAGCAGTTCTTC. V usage is TRBV6-5 and J usage is TRBJ2-1; TRBD1 agrees at 10 bases. The CDR3 is made up of 15 amino acids. The germline V gene encodes CDR1 MNHEY and CDR2 SVGAGI. V shed 2 bases, J shed 6 bases, and the junction held 4 bases outside the gene matches.